This TCR beta chain stems from a study of cytomegalovirus exposure and HLA in healthy donors (dated by TCRdb to about 2017). For the study in its entirety: In an earlier analysis of some 550 of the donors, about 260 Gb of sequence data and some 100 million unique TCR beta sequences from 180 million or so T cells were reported. Class I and class II HLA loci were covered by the typing at four-digit resolution. Besides the first cohort of around 670 subjects, a separate validation cohort made up of roughly 120 different subjects was used. Donor age, sex, ethnicity and CMV serostatus were collected together with the repertoire data. The study used immunosequencing to profile the T cell repertoires of several hundred subjects and linked those repertoires to cytomegalovirus serostatus. Roughly 5 DR-DQ haplotypes were treated as single units for association and clustering because of strong linkage in the cohort. Typing coverage differed by locus: A, B, C, DRB1 and DQB1 were typed in roughly 620-630 donors, DQA1 in approximately 520, DPA1 in nearly 610, and DPB1 in just under 490. Among roughly 400 genotyped donors of the cohort, an average of roughly 240,000 unique TCR beta nucleotide sequences were sequenced per donor, roughly a sixth of them non-productive. In an earlier analysis of roughly 600 of the donors, high-throughput TCR beta sequencing was used to judge whether each TCR beta V gene segment behaved as functional or pseudogenic. In a later genetic analysis, genome-wide SNP genotypes for about 55% of the roughly 670 donors were used, and that subset was treated as a discovery cohort. To predict cytomegalovirus infection status, the study brought together high-throughput TCR immunosequencing, statistical association of individual TCRs with disease status, and machine learning. About 280 gigabases of sequencing data and roughly 81 million unique TCR sequences made up an early release that covered approximately 620 HLA-typed donors. The study was designed to test whether signatures of past pathogen exposure could be identified by cataloging public T cell receptors. Every repertoire in the discovery cohort had been generated on one and the same sequencing platform. Among the 398 genotyped donors, approximately 77% belonged to the genetic ancestry cluster associated with self-reported Caucasian donors. Rather than drawing on any new phenotypic data, the later analysis identified candidate immune exposures from TCR beta sequences and the way those sequences occurred across donors. To study patterns of TCR occurrence, a later analysis re-analyzed previously published TCR beta repertoires from several hundred donors and added high-resolution HLA genotyping. The investigation overall reported the following: A later analysis found that HLA-associated TCR beta chains were more clonally expanded and had lower generation probabilities than equally common non-associated chains. Most CMV-associated TCR beta chains appeared to be HLA-restricted in a later analysis, and the HLA associations seemed to be driven largely by CMV exposure. The 87-base-pair reads could not distinguish some IMGT-functional V segments, including TRBV6-2 and TRBV6-3, so those segments were excluded. Correlated functional status among segregating V segments might reflect linkage disequilibrium, but an unknown experimental factor could not be ruled out. For the cohort, immune exposure information was limited to CMV serostatus. The presence/absence analyses assumed that sequencing depth was roughly uniform across donors, and that assumption may not be true. At a false discovery rate of 0.05, a later analysis linked 16,951 TCR beta sequences to specific HLA alleles. In an earlier analysis of fewer than 700 of the donors, most TCR beta V segments appeared in productive rearrangements about 87% or about 30% of the time, broadly matching IMGT annotations. An association between a missense DCLRE1C variant and V-gene and J-gene trimming of TCR beta chains was found in a later genetic analysis and replicated in an independent cohort. When HLA alleles, especially DR and DQ, strongly co-occurred, TCR associations were difficult to assign to individual alleles. In a later analysis, the rate of TCR association differed among HLA loci, with DRB1 alleles having the most associated TCRs and HLA-C alleles having the fewest. A few of the identified cytomegalovirus-associated TCR beta chains were confirmed in vitro to be specific for cytomegalovirus antigens. In a later analysis, several top co-occurrence clusters were reported to appear linked to parvovirus B19, influenza, CMV and Epstein-Barr virus. According to a later genetic analysis, donors in an Asian-associated ancestry cluster had fewer N-insertions in productive TCRs than the approximately 650-donor mean. In both the original and validation cohorts, the classifier was reported to diagnose cytomegalovirus status with high specificity and sensitivity. Because counts were too low, 15 to 20 rarely observed V segments, including chromosome 9 orphons, were excluded from the earlier analysis of fewer than 650 of the donors. A further reported finding was that TCR beta sequences accurately predicted the HLA-A and HLA-B alleles for most subjects in the first cohort. In this cohort, only TCR beta chains were sequenced, and detectable features were limited by the absence of alpha or paired-chain data. It was suggested by the authors that the approach could potentially be generalized to other disease states and immunological phenotypes. Because some donors lacked HLA typing at each locus, the association tests relied only on the typed subset. In the study, 150 to 200 TCR beta chains were listed as associated with cytomegalovirus. A group of highly shared sequence variants was considered likely to be a technical artifact of the sequencing pipeline. Most TCR sequences were observed very rarely across donors, whereas some public TCRs were present in many individuals.

The cohort consisted of 650 to 850 healthy bone marrow donors. All cohort members were sampled while nominally healthy, although unrecorded immune exposures were likely present. The donor tested CMV seronegative and was one of the 352 seronegative cohort members. A peripheral blood sample was provided by each donor, and peripheral blood mononuclear cells were used for TCR beta sequencing. The Qiagen DNeasy Blood Extraction Kit was used to extract genomic DNA from the blood cell samples. To note about this clone: No antigen is known for it. The record has no base qualities; no much larger clone is one base away.

The protocol used for the library was the immunoSEQ multiplex PCR assay. A mixture of 60 forward primers for TCR Vbeta segments and 13 reverse primers for TCR Jbeta segments was used in the multiplex PCR. A multiplex PCR assay on genomic DNA amplified the CDR3 region of rearranged TCR beta genes. The Illumina HiSeq System was used to sequence the amplified TCR beta libraries as 87-base-pair reads. The authors processed their data as follows. A later analysis counted approximately 76 million unique TCR beta chains across the 600 to 850 repertoires, and roughly 9.9 million of these chains were shared by at least two donors. Raw reads were error-corrected and collapsed into unique sequences with a nearest-neighbor algorithm that merged closely related sequences to remove PCR and sequencing errors. Alignment of CDR3 sequences to IMGT reference sequences was used to assign V, D and J gene segments. For a sequence to be retained, a match of at least six nucleotides was required to both a V gene segment and a J gene segment. A rearrangement was called productive if the CDR3 had no stop codons and remained in frame with V and J, and every other rearrangement was called non-productive. Following IMGT convention, CDR3 was defined as the stretch from the second conserved V-encoded cysteine to the conserved J-encoded phenylalanine. Sequences without an unambiguous match to a single V gene segment were excluded from the earlier analysis of a few hundred of the donors. An earlier analysis of 587 of the donors classified V segments as functional when productive rearrangements were above 56.7% and as segregating when the standard deviation between donors was above 5%. A statistical classification framework was built for diagnosing cytomegalovirus status from the catalog of TCR beta chain sequences. In a later analysis, V and J genes were assigned by comparing TCR nucleotide sequences against IMGT/GENE-DB human TR gene sequences. In a later analysis, CDR3 sequences and most-parsimonious VDJ recombination scenarios were assigned using the TCRdist pipeline. A later analysis defined each TCR beta chain by its CDR3 amino acid sequence plus V-gene family, and excluded reads lacking a unique V-gene family. In a later analysis, fewer than 600 highly shared, low-generation-probability nucleotide sequences were removed to address suspected cross-contamination and a sequencing artifact. In a later analysis, a clonal expansion index was calculated for each public chain from normalized within-repertoire ranks of inferred template counts. In a later analysis, generation probabilities were computed using a VDJ recombination model fitted to out-of-frame rearrangements, and the results were checked against IGoR. Hypergeometric tests were used in a later analysis to score TCR-TCR, TCR-HLA and TCR-CMV co-occurrence, with a repertoire-size bias correction applied to the TCR pairs. A later analysis estimated false discovery rates by permuting HLA or CMV assignments 20 times. A later analysis grouped co-occurring TCRs with DBSCAN, adding TCRdist sequence similarity when clustering within HLA-allele-positive subsets. Co-occurrence clustering excluded repertoires with fewer than 30,000 or more than 120,000 public chains, plus five with anomalous nucleotide sharing. TCRdb re-hosts the immuneACCESS table, in-frame sequences only. Its copies lack some clones; in the studies checked, an unresolved V gene accounts for under half of them, and the cause for the rest is not known. V and J calls plus clone size are reproduced from that table; the DNA served to infer D and trimming. Counted in this sample were 130,000 to 150,000 clones; 60% to 80% of them appeared once. In total, the top ten clones hold approximately 1% of the sample.

From the cysteine through the phenylalanine, the CDR3 covers 15 amino acids. Solely the CDR3 DNA is kept, with 45 bases framed from the first base. Looking up the germline V gene (reference sequence) yields CDR1 SGHNT and CDR2 YYREEE. Unmatched junction bases come to 8, with V trimmed by 3 bases and J by 7 bases. Input material: PBMCs. This receptor chain uses TRBV5-4 and TRBJ2-1, and 9 bases in between align with TRBD1. The receptor was derived from a man younger than 35 in good health and CMV-seronegative. The CDR3 reads CASSSAATGGNEQFF. The DNA sequence is TGTGCCAGCAGCTCCGCCGCGACAGGGGGTAATGAGCAGTTCTTC.